Listed below are T cell receptor beta chains from one sample, sequenced in a study of blood T cell repertoires in COVID-19. Sequenced by immunoSEQ multiplex PCR; TCRdb stores in-frame clones only, minus some. The sample has 200,000 to 300,000 clones, approximately 89% seen once. Sample: peripheral blood. These receptors all come from a woman aged 45-65 years with acute or convalescent COVID-19. Each CDR3 is given with its conserved first and last residue. D genes are given only for firm matches. Size is stated for part of the rows, as once, few or many counts, or as a class when the clone is expanded.

d_call j_call cdr3_length clone_size v_call cdr3_aa cdr3_nt
- TRBJ1-5 16 - TRBV10-3 CAISERGPDSNQPQHF TGTGCCATCAGTGAGAGGGGCCCAGATAGCAATCAGCCCCAGCATTTT
- TRBJ1-5 14 - TRBV2 CASRSRQGGQPQHF TGTGCCAGCAGATCCCGCCAGGGCGGACAGCCCCAGCATTTT
- TRBJ2-1 11 - TRBV28 CASSPYTEQFF TGTGCCAGCAGTCCGTACACTGAGCAGTTCTTC
TRBD2 TRBJ2-2 15 - TRBV5-1 CASSLAGVKTGELFF TGCGCCAGCAGTCTAGCGGGAGTAAAAACCGGGGAGCTGTTTTTT
TRBD1 TRBJ1-1 15 - TRBV18 CASSPRTGGGGEAFF TGTGCCAGCTCACCGCGGACAGGGGGCGGCGGTGAAGCTTTCTTT
TRBD1 TRBJ2-2 16 once TRBV28 CASSSGGTGVTGELFF TGTGCCAGCAGTTCGGGGGGGACAGGGGTTACCGGGGAGCTGTTTTTT
TRBD2 TRBJ2-2 16 - TRBV7-2 CASSLAGGEGTGELFF TGTGCCAGCAGCTTAGCGGGAGGGGAGGGAACCGGGGAGCTGTTTTTT
TRBD1 TRBJ2-5 16 - TRBV9 CASSVFGQGAGETQYF TGTGCCAGCAGCGTGTTCGGCCAGGGGGCAGGGGAGACCCAGTACTTC
- TRBJ2-3 14 once TRBV28 CASSYTGKTDTQYF TGTGCCAGCAGTTATACAGGGAAAACAGATACGCAGTATTTT
- TRBJ1-6 13 few TRBV28 CASIRGSNSPLHF TGTGCCAGCATCAGGGGCAGTAATTCACCCCTCCACTTT
- TRBJ2-7 13 - TRBV20-1 CSASRGALDEQYF TGCAGTGCTAGTCGGGGGGCGCTGGACGAGCAGTACTTC
- TRBJ1-1 15 - TRBV5-1 CASSSRGTMNTEAFF TGCGCCAGCAGCTCCAGGGGTACAATGAACACTGAAGCTTTCTTT
TRBD1 TRBJ1-2 15 - TRBV7-8 CASSPGQGAHYGYTF TGTGCCAGCAGCCCCGGACAGGGGGCTCACTATGGCTACACCTTC
TRBD1 TRBJ2-3 15 - TRBV5-1 CASSPARQGSDTQYF TGCGCCAGCAGCCCCGCAAGACAGGGATCAGATACGCAGTATTTT
- TRBJ1-2 16 - TRBV18 CASSPPVPSSNYGYTF TGTGCCAGCTCACCACCGGTCCCGAGTTCTAACTATGGCTACACCTTC
- TRBJ2-1 12 once TRBV19 CASSSARWEQFF TGTGCCAGTAGTTCAGCTAGGTGGGAGCAGTTCTTC
- TRBJ2-3 16 - TRBV19 CASSIRGTTRTDTQYF TGTGCCAGTAGTATAAGGGGGACGACTCGCACAGATACGCAGTATTTT
- TRBJ1-6 16 - TRBV28 CASSFRARGRNSPLHF TGTGCCAGCAGTTTCCGGGCCAGGGGCCGGAATTCACCCCTCCACTTT
TRBD2 TRBJ2-1 15 - TRBV4-1 CASSRQLAGEGEQFF TGCGCCAGCAGCCGACAACTAGCGGGAGAGGGTGAGCAGTTCTTC
- TRBJ2-7 15 few TRBV5-1 CASSLASGITYEQYF TGCGCCAGCAGCTTGGCATCCGGGATCACTTACGAGCAGTACTTC
- TRBJ2-1 14 - TRBV20-1 CSASGPSVYNEQFF TGCAGTGCTAGTGGTCCTAGCGTCTACAATGAGCAGTTCTTC
- TRBJ1-2 12 - TRBV25-1 CASSDRFYGYTF TGTGCCAGCAGTGATAGATTTTATGGCTACACCTTC
TRBD1 TRBJ2-6 16 - TRBV5-1 CASSGRTGGGANVLTF TGCGCCAGCAGCGGTCGGACAGGCGGTGGGGCCAACGTCCTGACTTTC
- TRBJ1-2 15 - TRBV3-1/TRBV3-2 CASSHQGRTNYGYTF TGTGCCAGCAGCCATCAGGGTCGGACTAACTATGGCTACACCTTC
- TRBJ1-5 13 once TRBV23-1 CASSQGLGQPQHF TGCGCCAGCAGTCAAGGGCTCGGTCAGCCCCAGCATTTT
- TRBJ1-4 13 - TRBV6-4 CASSPTGNEKLFF TGTGCCAGCAGCCCCACAGGGAATGAAAAACTGTTTTTT
TRBD1 TRBJ2-2 15 once TRBV10-3 CAITPGTGVTGELFF TGCGCCATCACTCCCGGGACAGGGGTCACCGGGGAGCTGTTTTTT
TRBD1 TRBJ2-5 16 - TRBV28 CASSPWTGSSPATQYF TGTGCCAGCAGTCCCTGGACAGGGTCCAGTCCGGCGACCCAGTACTTC
TRBD2 TRBJ2-3 18 - TRBV11-2 CASSSGRLAGVFRDTQYF TGTGCCAGCAGCTCCGGAAGACTAGCGGGAGTTTTCAGAGATACGCAGTATTTT
- TRBJ2-7 14 - TRBV24-1 CATSARPGSYEQYF TGTGCCACCAGTGCCCGACCAGGGTCCTACGAGCAGTACTTC
- TRBJ2-2 14 - TRBV5-1 CASSFGGDTGELFF TGCGCCAGCAGCTTCGGGGGTGACACCGGGGAGCTGTTTTTT
- TRBJ2-5 14 - TRBV10-3 CAISSSGLQETQYF TGTGCCATCAGTTCGAGCGGGCTCCAAGAGACCCAGTACTTC
- TRBJ1-1 14 - TRBV5-4 CASTWGDGNTEAFF TGTGCCAGCACCTGGGGGGACGGGAACACTGAAGCTTTCTTT
- TRBJ2-5 14 - TRBV7-9 CASSFVQGGETQYF TGTGCCAGCAGCTTCGTACAGGGTGGTGAGACCCAGTACTTC
- TRBJ1-1 13 - TRBV6-5 CASSMVRMTEAFF TGTGCCAGCAGTATGGTCAGGATGACTGAAGCTTTCTTT
TRBD1 TRBJ1-2 17 once TRBV30 CAWSAPGQALVSYGYTF TGTGCCTGGAGTGCCCCGGGACAGGCGTTAGTCAGCTATGGCTACACCTTC
TRBD2 TRBJ2-3 16 - TRBV7-9 CASSSGTSGSGDTQYF TGTGCCAGCAGTTCCGGGACTAGCGGGAGTGGAGATACGCAGTATTTT
TRBD2 TRBJ2-5 17 - TRBV5-1 CASSRGTSGSLSETQYF TGCGCCAGCAGCCGAGGGACTAGCGGGAGTCTCAGCGAGACCCAGTACTTC
TRBD1 TRBJ1-3 16 - TRBV5-4 CASSGGGTGAGNTIYF TGTGCCAGCAGCGGGGGAGGGACAGGGGCTGGAAACACCATATATTTT
TRBD2 TRBJ2-3 15 many TRBV4-1 CASSPSAGGADTQYF TGCGCCAGCAGCCCATCAGCGGGAGGTGCTGATACGCAGTATTTT
- TRBJ1-1 16 - TRBV24-1 CATSDFKGHRNTEAFF TGTGCCACCAGTGATTTCAAGGGACACCGGAACACTGAAGCTTTCTTT
TRBD1 TRBJ1-4 14 - TRBV2 CASMTGVPNEKLFF TGTGCCAGCATGACAGGGGTGCCTAATGAAAAACTGTTTTTT
TRBD2 TRBJ2-1 19 - TRBV7-3 CASSLIPGASGASYNEQFF TGTGCCAGCAGCTTAATCCCCGGGGCTAGCGGTGCTTCCTACAATGAGCAGTTCTTC
- TRBJ2-1 13 - TRBV5-1 CASISNEGNEQFF TGCGCCAGCATCTCGAACGAGGGCAATGAGCAGTTCTTC
TRBD2 TRBJ2-1 16 - TRBV5-4 CASSALAASSYNEQFF TGTGCCAGCAGCGCACTAGCGGCGAGCTCCTACAATGAGCAGTTCTTC
- TRBJ2-7 16 - TRBV11-2 CASSLDIPLSSYEQYF TGTGCCAGCAGCTTGGACATACCCCTAAGCTCCTACGAGCAGTACTTC
- TRBJ2-3 18 - TRBV5-4 CASSPGLQGGGRTDTQYF TGTGCCAGCAGCCCTGGATTACAGGGGGGGGGAAGGACAGATACGCAGTATTTT
- TRBJ1-2 15 - TRBV5-1 CASSLPRGGAYGYTF TGCGCCAGCAGCTTGCCCCGCGGGGGAGCCTATGGCTACACCTTC
- TRBJ2-3 16 - TRBV15 CATSRDLQGLTDTQYF TGTGCCACCAGCAGAGATCTACAGGGTCTGACAGATACGCAGTATTTT